This record concerns one TCR beta chain sequence. Antigen specificity is unknown. The data were taken from a study of T cell clonotyping in hematopoietic cell transplantation. The study, taken as a whole, reports: Without cell sorting, CD4 versus CD8 contributions remain unresolved. Graft donor and pretransplant recipient Inverse Simpson Index values predicted broader posttransplant TCR diversity. After transplant, recipient diversity fell while pathologically expanded clonotypes grew through day 180.

Profiling relied on immunoSEQ multiplex PCR, and the TCRdb table lists in-frame clones only, not all of them. The sample holds more than 65,000 clones, around 94% seen once. Germline V gene sequence: CDR1 SQVTM, CDR2 ANQGSEA. The V end was cut by 4 bases, the J end by 4 bases, with 7 bases between. The CDR3 contains 11 residues. The source is a man in his fifties in good health. Some clones in this sample may be carry-over from other donors' samples. The sequencing input was peripheral blood mononuclear cells. The chain couples TRBV29-1 to TRBJ2-5; unclear D gene. The CDR3 spells CSVGTLETQYF. The CDR3 DNA is TGCAGCGTTGGCACGTTAGAGACCCAGTACTTC.